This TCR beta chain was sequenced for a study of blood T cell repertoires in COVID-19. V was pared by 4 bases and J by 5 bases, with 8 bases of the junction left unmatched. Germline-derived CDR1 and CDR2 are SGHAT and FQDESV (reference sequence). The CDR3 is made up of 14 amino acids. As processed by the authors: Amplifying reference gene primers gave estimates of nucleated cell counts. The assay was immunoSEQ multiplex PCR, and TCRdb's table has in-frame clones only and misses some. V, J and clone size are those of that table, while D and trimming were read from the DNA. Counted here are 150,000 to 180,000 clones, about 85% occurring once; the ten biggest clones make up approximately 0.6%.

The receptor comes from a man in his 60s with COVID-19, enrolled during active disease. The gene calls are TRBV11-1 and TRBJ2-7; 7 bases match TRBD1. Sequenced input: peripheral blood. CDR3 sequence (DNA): TGTGCCAGCAGCTGGAAGGGGGCGACAGACGAGCAGTACTTC. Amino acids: CASSWKGATDEQYF.